The clone carrying this T cell receptor beta chain was observed a single time. The data stem from a study of blood T cell repertoires in COVID-19. Clones were sequenced by immunoSEQ multiplex PCR, and TCRdb holds only the in-frame ones, with some missing. Seen here are 250,000 or so clones, about 84% observed once, and the top ten hold about 1.8%. The CDR3 length is 14 residues. Germline lookup yields CDR1 MNHEY and CDR2 SVGAGI. Between the trimmed V and J ends, which lost 7 bases and 6 bases, there was a span of 13 bases. The chain has TRBV6-5 and TRBJ1-6; no firm D call. The specimen sequenced was PBMCs or T cells enriched from blood (not recorded which). The clonotype was recovered from a man between 60 and 75 years old who had recovered from COVID-19. CDR3 sequence reads: CASTYEVFNSPLHF. The CDR3 DNA follows: TGTGCCAGCACCTATGAGGTTTTTAATTCACCCCTCCACTTT.